Shown below are 2 T cell receptor beta chains from a single sample sequenced in a study of blood T cell repertoires in COVID-19. The repertoire was sequenced with immunoSEQ multiplex PCR; TCRdb's copy has only in-frame clones and lacks some. The table has approximately 200,000 clones, approximately 84% seen once. Specimen: peripheral blood. The receptor set was obtained from a man aged 45 to 65 with acute or convalescent COVID-19.

The chain employs TRBV5-1 and TRBJ1-3, with D possibly being TRBD1 (5 bases). The CDR3 covers 16 residues. The germline CDR1 and CDR2 sequences are SGHRS and YFSETQ. Trimming removed 2 bases at V and 0 bases at J, with 12 bases between. The CDR3 DNA reads as TGCGCCAGCAGCTTAGGACATCAGAGCTCTGGAAACACCATATATTTT. This sequence encodes CASSLGHQSSGNTIYF.

This clone was detected once. Within the sample, other DNA sequences also encode this same CDR3. The rearrangement uses TRBV7-2 and TRBJ1-5, with D possibly TRBD1 on 5 matching bases. The germline gives CDR1 SGHTA, CDR2 FQGNSA. Trimming removed 4 bases from V and 2 bases from J, with 6 bases in between. The CDR3 totals 13 residues. CDR3 residues: CASSSQGNQPQHF. Here the CDR3 DNA reads TGTGCCAGCAGCTCACAGGGCAATCAGCCCCAGCATTTT.